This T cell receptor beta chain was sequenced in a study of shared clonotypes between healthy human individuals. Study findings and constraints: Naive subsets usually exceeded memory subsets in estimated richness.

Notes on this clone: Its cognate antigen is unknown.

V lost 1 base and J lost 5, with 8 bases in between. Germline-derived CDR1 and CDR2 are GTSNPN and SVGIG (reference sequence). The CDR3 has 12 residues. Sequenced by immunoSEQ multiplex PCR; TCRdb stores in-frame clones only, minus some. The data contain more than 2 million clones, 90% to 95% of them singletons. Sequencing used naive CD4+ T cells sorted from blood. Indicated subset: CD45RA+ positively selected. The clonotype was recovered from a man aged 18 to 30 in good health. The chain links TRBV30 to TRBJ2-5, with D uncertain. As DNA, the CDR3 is TGTGCCTGGAGTGCCCAAATGGAGACCCAGTACTTC. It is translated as CAWSAQMETQYF.